The 16 T cell receptor beta chains reported below all come from one sample, sequenced in a study of identical twins (dated by TCRdb to 2016 to 2017). Library construction relied on 5' RACE. TCRdb records Illumina HiSeq 2000 as the sequencer. TCRdb reprocessing: public reads trimmed at Q25 with fastp, clones called with MiXCR, in-frame beta chains kept. One record per CDR3 amino acid sequence lists the most common genes and DNA. Within this sample are fewer than 350,000 distinct CDR3 sequences, with roughly 8.6% of them counted one time only. The biggest ten clones account for 2.1% of the sample. These same data were also listed under a study on yellow fever vaccine responses in identical twins.

The sequenced material came from memory (CD45RO+) T cells sorted from blood. Read against the paper, the sample's cell subset or site label means: CD45RO+ enriched T cells. These receptors were collected from a woman between 18 and 30 years old in good health.

This clonotype appeared many times. As DNA, the CDR3 is TGTGCCAGCGGCTCGATCGAAGAAGCTGAAGCTTTCTTT. It translates to CASGSIEEAEAFF. J is TRBJ1-1 and V is TRBV12-3 or TRBV12-4; no definite D call. The ends were cut back, 8 bases at V and 6 bases at J, with 16 bases in the middle. This CDR3 has 13 amino acids.

This clonotype was detected many times. V is TRBV5-1 and J is TRBJ2-3; no reliable D call. The CDR3 runs to 13 residues. Trimming removed 4 bases at V and 12 bases at J, with 18 bases between. Germline CDR1 and CDR2: SGHRS and YFSETQ. CDR3 sequence: CASSQLHDGLQYF. CDR3 nucleotides: TGCGCCAGCAGCCAACTCCACGACGGGTTACAGTATTTT.

The CDR3 sequence is CASSEYSLVNEQFF. CDR3 in DNA: TGTGCCAGCAGTGAATATTCCTTGGTCAATGAGCAGTTCTTC. This rearrangement joins TRBV25-1 to TRBJ2-1; D is unclear. This CDR3 spans 14 amino acids. Trimming shortened V by 0 bases and J by 6 bases, and 9 bases separated the two germline ends. CDR1 and CDR2 (germline): MGHDK, SYGVNS.

This clonotype was seen only a few times. The chain is built from TRBV19 and TRBJ2-7; 12 positions match TRBD2. The germline V gene encodes CDR1 LNHDA and CDR2 SQIVND (reference sequence). This CDR3 contains 14 residues. J was trimmed by 6 bases and V by 5 bases; bases with no gene match: 5. The CDR3 is CASSATSGSFEQYF. In DNA form, the CDR3 reads TGTGCCAGTAGTGCGACTAGCGGGAGTTTCGAGCAGTACTTC.

The chain combines TRBV15 with TRBJ2-5; possible D gene TRBD2, 6 bases. CDR3 length: 15 residues. V lost 5 bases and J 5 bases, leaving 18 bases between the germline ends. Germline V CDR1 and CDR2: LNHNV, YYDKDF (reference sequence). The CDR3 protein is CATSGGRGVFETQYF. The CDR3 coding sequence is TGTGCCACCAGCGGAGGGAGAGGGGTGTTTGAGACCCAGTACTTC.

This clonotype was observed a few times. The rearrangement uses TRBV11-2 and TRBJ2-5; no reliable D call. Germline V CDR1 and CDR2: SGHAT, FQNNGV. V shed 5 bases and J shed 3 bases, with 16 bases lying between them. This CDR3 spans 15 amino acids. CDR3 in amino acids: CASSTNTSPEETQYF. Written as DNA, the CDR3 is TGTGCCAGCAGCACGAATACCTCTCCGGAAGAGACCCAGTACTTC.

This clonotype was counted many times. This chain uses TRBV5-1 with TRBJ1-2, with 9 bases lining up with TRBD1. The CDR3 runs 15 residues. The germline CDR1 and CDR2 sequences are SGHRS and YFSETQ. The ends lost 2 bases at V and 3 bases at J; junction bases unmatched: 5. Written as DNA, the CDR3 is TGCGCCAGCAGCTTATACAGGGGGCTGGACTATGGCTACACCTTC. It is translated as CASSLYRGLDYGYTF.

This clonotype was seen at least ten times. The chain has TRBV7-3 and TRBJ1-1; D gene unclear. In germline, CDR1 is SGHTA, CDR2 FQGTGA. The CDR3 has 13 amino acids. Trimming removed 5 bases at V and 3 bases at J, with 10 bases between. CDR3 bases: TGTGCCAGCAGCAGGGAAGGGTACACTGAAGCTTTCTTT. Residues: CASSREGYTEAFF.

This clonotype was found a few times. The chain recombines TRBV27 with TRBJ2-1; the match to TRBD1 covers 11 bases. Germline trimming cut 3 bases from V and 7 bases from J; bases unmatched to any gene: 5. This CDR3 contains 15 residues. CDR1 MNHEY and CDR2 SMNVEV come from the germline V gene (reference sequence). The CDR3 bases are TGTGCCAGCAGTTTTCGGACAGGGGGCTGGAATGAGCAGTTCTTC. Translated, it gives CASSFRTGGWNEQFF.

J is TRBJ2-2 and V is TRBV5-6; possibly TRBD1 or TRBD2 for D (6 bases each). V was shortened by 0 bases and J by 0 bases, with 12 bases between the two germline ends. The CDR3 is made up of 17 amino acids. The germline V gene has CDR1 SGHDT and CDR2 YYEEEE. CDR3 nucleotide sequence: TGTGCCAGCAGCTTGGGGGGGGCGAATTCGAACACCGGGGAGCTGTTTTTT. Its translation: CASSLGGANSNTGELFF.

This clonotype came up many times. The J gene is TRBJ1-4, the V gene TRBV6-1; 10 positions agree with TRBD1. V dropped 6 bases and J dropped 7; count of bases not matched to a gene: 5. CDR3 size: 14 residues. CDR1 is MNHNS, CDR2 SASEGT, per germline. In DNA form, the CDR3 reads TGTGCCAGCAGCGGACAGGGGGGTAGTGAAAAACTGTTTTTT. Translating gives CASSGQGGSEKLFF.

This clonotype was counted a few times. V and J are TRBV5-1 and TRBJ2-3, with 9 nucleotides matching TRBD1. Losses at the gene ends were 3 bases for V and 4 bases for J; bases not matched to a gene: 0. CDR1 is SGHRS and CDR2 is YFSETQ in the germline V gene. This CDR3 is 13 amino acids long. This chain's CDR3 is CASSWDRADTQYF. Here the CDR3 DNA reads TGCGCCAGCAGCTGGGACAGGGCAGATACGCAGTATTTT.

V gene TRBV5-1 combines with J gene TRBJ2-1, with 12 bases lining up with TRBD1. Trimming cost V 4 bases and J 13 bases; bases outside gene matches: 12. The germline CDR1 and CDR2 sequences are SGHRS and YFSETQ. This CDR3 has 15 amino acids. As DNA, the CDR3 is TGCGCCAGCAGCCTGGGACAGGGGGCGATCGAGACACAGTTCTTC. Its protein is CASSLGQGAIETQFF.

The genes are TRBV5-1 and TRBJ2-5; the match to TRBD2 covers 10 bases. Germline V gene sequence: CDR1 SGHRS, CDR2 YFSETQ. The trim removed 1 base at V and 5 bases at J, leaving 5 bases unmatched. The CDR3 extends over 15 amino acids. As DNA, the CDR3 is TGCGCCAGCAGCTTGACTAGCGGGGTTTGGGAGACCCAGTACTTC. Translated, it gives CASSLTSGVWETQYF.

This clonotype was detected a few times. V usage is TRBV9 and J usage is TRBJ2-1; maybe TRBD1 (5 bases). CDR3 length equals 15 residues. The V end lost 4 bases, the J end lost 0 bases, and 11 bases lay between the germline ends. Per germline, CDR1 SGDLS and CDR2 YYNGEE. As DNA, the CDR3 is TGTGCCAGCAGCCCAGGGCCCTTCTCCTACAATGAGCAGTTCTTC. Translated: CASSPGPFSYNEQFF.

This clonotype was detected only a few times. The chain has TRBV7-2 and TRBJ2-1, with TRBD2 as a possible D gene (6 bases). Germline assignment: CDR1 SGHTA and CDR2 FQGNSA. Trimming shortened V by 4 bases and J by 2 bases, and 12 bases separated the two germline ends. The CDR3 loop spans 15 amino acids. The CDR3 protein is CASSWEVGTYNEQFF. Here the CDR3 DNA reads TGTGCCAGCAGCTGGGAGGTAGGTACCTACAATGAGCAGTTCTTC.